Presented here are 18 T cell receptor beta chains from one specimen sequenced in a study of CD8 T cells in ankylosing spondylitis. TCRdb ran MiXCR on the 5' RACE reads and lists one entry per CDR3 protein. Of 200,000 to 300,000 distinct CDR3 sequences in the sample, approximately 10% are singletons; the top ten hold less than 3%. The material sequenced was blood, either unsorted or a sorted T cell fraction (not recorded which). The source is a male donor with ankylosing spondylitis or in good health (not recorded which).

The rearrangement uses TRBV20-1 and TRBJ2-3; TRBD2 aligns across 9 bases. Germline values: CDR1 DFQATT, CDR2 SNEGSKA (reference sequence). Losses at the gene ends were 1 base for V and 4 bases for J; bases not matched to a gene: 6. CDR3 length: 15 residues. CDR3 protein: CSARGIAGEADTQYF. In DNA, the CDR3 is TGCAGTGCTAGAGGAATAGCGGGAGAGGCAGATACGCAGTATTTT.

At least ten counts were recorded for this clonotype. CDR3 protein: CASSLAGQGVYEQYF. CDR3 sequence (DNA): TGTGCCAGCAGCTTGGCCGGGCAGGGGGTCTACGAGCAGTACTTC. The V gene is TRBV5-5, the J gene TRBJ2-7; 7 positions match TRBD1. Germline V gene lookup returns CDR1 SGHKS and CDR2 YYEKEE (reference sequence). The J segment lost 3 bases and the V segment lost 0 bases, leaving 6 bases of the junction unmatched. The CDR3 consists of 15 residues.

At least ten counts were recorded for this clonotype. V usage is TRBV6-5 and J usage is TRBJ2-3; no definite D call. CDR3 size: 15 residues. Trimming removed 0 bases from V and 1 base from J, with 8 bases in between. In germline, CDR1 is MNHEY, CDR2 SVGAGI. The CDR3 here is CASSYSKRGTDTQYF. In DNA, the CDR3 is TGTGCCAGCAGTTACTCGAAAAGGGGCACAGATACGCAGTATTTT.

This clonotype appeared many times. The rearrangement uses TRBV7-2 and TRBJ2-3; D remains ambiguous. There are 16 residues in the CDR3. From germline, CDR1 is SGHTA and CDR2 FQGNSA. Deletions cut 1 base from V and 1 base from J, with 12 bases between. CDR3 sequence reads: CASSLGSASRTDTQYF. DNA for the CDR3: TGTGCCAGCAGCTTAGGCTCGGCCAGCCGCACAGATACGCAGTATTTT. Filled out from reference TRBV7-2 and TRBJ2-3, the complete variable domain reads GAGVSQSPSNKVTEKGKDVELRCDPISGHTALYWYRQSLGQGLEFLIYFQGNSAPDKSGLPSDRFSAERTGGSVSTLTIQRTQQEDSAVYLCASSLGSASRTDTQYFGPGTRLTVL.

This clonotype was seen at least ten times. CDR3 protein: CSASKNTGELFF. The CDR3 DNA is TGCAGTGCTTCTAAGAACACCGGGGAGCTGTTTTTT. The V gene is TRBV20-1, the J gene TRBJ2-2; D is uncertain. CDR3 length: 12 residues. Germline values: CDR1 DFQATT, CDR2 SNEGSKA (reference sequence). V shed 5 bases and J shed 1 base, with 5 bases lying between them.

This clonotype was seen once. The genes are TRBV7-2 and TRBJ2-1; D unclear. The germline V gene encodes CDR1 SGHTA and CDR2 FQGNSA. The CDR3 is made up of 12 amino acids. Between the trimmed V and J ends, which lost 5 bases and 9 bases, there was a span of 11 bases. This CDR3 reads CASSPRSGEQFF. For the CDR3, the DNA is TGTGCCAGCAGCCCCCGCTCCGGTGAGCAGTTCTTC. Full variable domain (remainder filled in from reference TRBV7-2 and TRBJ2-1): GAGVSQSPSNKVTEKGKDVELRCDPISGHTALYWYRQSLGQGLEFLIYFQGNSAPDKSGLPSDRFSAERTGGSVSTLTIQRTQQEDSAVYLCASSPRSGEQFFGPGTRLTVL.

This clonotype has a count of ten or more. This chain connects TRBV14 to TRBJ2-2; D ambiguous. The V gene's germline CDR1 is SGHDN and CDR2 FVKESK. The CDR3 totals 15 residues. With 1 base removed from V and 5 bases from J, the gap between germline ends came to 11 bases. The CDR3 DNA reads as TGTGCCAGCAGCCAAGCGAGCGCGTTAACCGGGGAGCTGTTTTTT. This codes for CASSQASALTGELFF. The complete variable domain, with remaining parts taken from reference TRBV14 and TRBJ2-2, reads EAGVTQFPSHSVIEKGQTVTLRCDPISGHDNLYWYRRVMGKEIKFLLHFVKESKQDESGMPNNRFLAERTGGTYSTLKVQPAELEDSGVYFCASSQASALTGELFFGEGSRLTVL.

This chain connects TRBV20-1 to TRBJ1-1, with D unresolved. Germline V CDR1 and CDR2: DFQATT, SNEGSKA (reference sequence). V shed 6 bases and J shed 3 bases, with 14 bases lying between them. This CDR3 has 13 amino acids. DNA for the CDR3: TGCAGTGCCCCAGACGGAGGAGACACTGAAGCTTTCTTT. Translating gives CSAPDGGDTEAFF.

This clonotype showed up many times. This chain uses TRBV6-1 with TRBJ1-6; unclear D gene. The CDR3 is made up of 14 amino acids. The V gene's germline CDR1 is MNHNS and CDR2 SASEGT. The germline V and J ends were trimmed by 7 bases and 7 bases, with 14 bases remaining between them. The CDR3, as DNA: TGTGCCAGCATCTCCGGGCCGGGGAATTCACCCCTCCACTTT. Translation: CASISGPGNSPLHF.

This clonotype was detected ten times or more. This chain links TRBV12-3 or TRBV12-4 with TRBJ1-5; D is unresolved. The CDR3 totals 14 residues. Trimming removed 6 bases at V and 1 base at J, with 10 bases between. This chain's CDR3 is CASRHERSNQPQHF. The CDR3, as DNA: TGTGCCAGCAGGCACGAGAGGAGCAATCAGCCCCAGCATTTT.

This clonotype was seen ten or more times. The rearrangement joins TRBV5-1 to TRBJ2-5, with TRBD1 identical over 10 bases. Germline lookup yields CDR1 SGHRS and CDR2 YFSETQ. The CDR3 length is 16 residues. V shed 4 bases and J 1 base; nucleotides not matched to a gene: 7. Here the CDR3 reads CASSPRDRGLQETQYF. The CDR3 DNA reads TGCGCCAGCAGCCCCCGGGACAGGGGTCTCCAAGAGACCCAGTACTTC.

This clonotype was recorded a few times. J is TRBJ2-7 and V is TRBV7-2; D is possibly TRBD2 (6 bases). This CDR3 is built from 14 residues. V lost 5 bases to trimming and J lost 3 bases, with 14 bases between them. In germline, CDR1 is SGHTA, CDR2 FQGNSA. In DNA, the CDR3 is TGTGCCAGCAGCCCCCGGCGGGACGGCTACGAGCAGTACTTC. Amino acid sequence: CASSPRRDGYEQYF.

This clonotype has only one observation. This may be a read error: a much more frequent sequence differs by one nucleotide. This chain joins TRBV2 and TRBJ2-2; 16 positions agree with TRBD2. CDR3 length: 18 amino acids. The germline gives CDR1 SNHLY, CDR2 FYNNEI. CDR3 in DNA: TGTACCAGCAGAGTCTCGGGACTAGCGGGGGGGGCCGGCGGGGAGCTGTTTTTT. Protein sequence: CTSRVSGLAGGAGGELFF.

The table lists this clonotype with a few counts. The V gene is TRBV3-1, the J gene TRBJ2-7; D gene uncertain. This CDR3 has 13 residues. Germline V gives CDR1 LGHDT, CDR2 YNNKEL (reference sequence). V dropped 0 bases and J dropped 12 bases, with 15 bases sitting between them. The CDR3 loop reads CASSQDLAAPGYF. In DNA form, the CDR3 reads TGTGCCAGCAGCCAAGACCTGGCAGCCCCTGGGTACTTC.

This rearrangement joins TRBV7-2 to TRBJ2-5; D is ambiguous. This CDR3 comprises 14 residues. Trimming stripped 6 bases from V and 2 bases from J, with 13 bases between. CDR1 is SGHTA and CDR2 is FQGNSA in the germline V gene. The CDR3 DNA follows: TGTGCCAGCAGGGAGCTAGTGGCACAAGAGACCCAGTACTTC. Its protein is CASRELVAQETQYF.

This chain joins TRBV18 and TRBJ2-1; 9 nucleotides match TRBD1. CDR1 is KGHSH and CDR2 is LQKENI in the germline V gene. The CDR3 runs to 14 residues. V trimming: 2 bases; J trimming: 8 bases; junction bases outside the gene matches: 4. CDR3: CASSPIGQGHEQFF. CDR3 DNA sequence: TGTGCCAGCTCACCAATCGGACAGGGGCATGAGCAGTTCTTC. The full variable domain, its missing parts supplied by reference TRBV18 and TRBJ2-1, is NAGVMQNPRHLVRRRGQEARLRCSPMKGHSHVYWYRQLPEEGLKFMVYLQKENIIDESGMPKERFSAEFPKEGPSILRIQQVVRGDSAAYFCASSPIGQGHEQFFGPGTRLTVL.

The chain has TRBV10-3 and TRBJ2-7; a weak D match, TRBD1 (6 bases). The V end lost 2 bases, the J end lost 9 bases, and 14 bases lay between the germline ends. The CDR3 covers 13 residues. Looked up from germline, CDR1 is ENHRY and CDR2 is SYGVKD. DNA of the CDR3: TGTGCCATCAGTGAGACCGAGGGGGTGTGGCAGTACTTC. This gives the protein CAISETEGVWQYF.

This clonotype was seen many times. V is TRBV25-1 and J is TRBJ1-4, with TRBD1 identical over 8 bases. Germline values: CDR1 MGHDK, CDR2 SYGVNS. The CDR3 consists of 12 residues. The V and J ends lost 6 bases and 6 bases, in that order; junction bases with no gene match: 0. This CDR3 reads CASRTGDEKLFF. The CDR3 region has the DNA TGTGCCAGCAGGACAGGGGATGAAAAACTGTTTTTT. The full variable domain, completed using reference TRBV25-1 and TRBJ1-4, is EADIYQTPRYLVIGTGKKITLECSQTMGHDKMYWYQQDPGMELHLIHYSYGVNSTEKGDLSSESTVSRIRTEHFPLTLESARPSHTSQYLCASRTGDEKLFFGSGTQLSVL.